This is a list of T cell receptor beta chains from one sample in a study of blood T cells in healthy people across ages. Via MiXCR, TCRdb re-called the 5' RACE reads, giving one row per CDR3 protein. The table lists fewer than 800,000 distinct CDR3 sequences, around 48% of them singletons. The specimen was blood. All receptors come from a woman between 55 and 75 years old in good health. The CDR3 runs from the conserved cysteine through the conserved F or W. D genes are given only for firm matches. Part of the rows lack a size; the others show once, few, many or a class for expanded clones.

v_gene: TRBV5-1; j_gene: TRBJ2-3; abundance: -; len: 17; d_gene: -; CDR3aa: CASSFGDRQGRGDTQYF; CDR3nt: TGCGCCAGCAGCTTCGGAGACCGGCAGGGTAGGGGGGATACGCAGTATTTT
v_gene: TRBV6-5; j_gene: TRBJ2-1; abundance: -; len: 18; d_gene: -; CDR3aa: CASSYWLGGPGSGNEQFF; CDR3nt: TGTGCCAGCAGTTACTGGCTGGGGGGTCCGGGCTCGGGCAATGAGCAGTTCTTC
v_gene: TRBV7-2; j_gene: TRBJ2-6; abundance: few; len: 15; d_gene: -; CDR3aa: CASSRDVAGANVLTF; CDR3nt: TGTGCCAGCAGCCGGGACGTGGCTGGGGCCAACGTCCTGACTTTC
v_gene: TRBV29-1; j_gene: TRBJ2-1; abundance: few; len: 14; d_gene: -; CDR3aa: CSVKRGSSYNEQFF; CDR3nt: TGCAGCGTTAAACGGGGGAGCTCCTACAATGAGCAGTTCTTC
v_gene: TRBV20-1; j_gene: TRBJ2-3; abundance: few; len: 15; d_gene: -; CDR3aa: CSAHTGRSGTDTQYF; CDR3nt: TGCAGTGCTCATACTGGTCGATCGGGCACAGATACGCAGTATTTT
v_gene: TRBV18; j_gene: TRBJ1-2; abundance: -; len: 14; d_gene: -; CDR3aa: CASSPWRGNYGYTF; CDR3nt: TGTGCCAGCTCACCATGGCGGGGAAACTATGGCTACACCTTC
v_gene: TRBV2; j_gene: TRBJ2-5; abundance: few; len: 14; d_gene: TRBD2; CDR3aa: CATAGTSVGETQYF; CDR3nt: TGTGCCACGGCCGGGACTAGCGTCGGAGAGACCCAGTACTTC
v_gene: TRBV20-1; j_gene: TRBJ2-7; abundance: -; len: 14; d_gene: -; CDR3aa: CSASSIGHPYEQYF; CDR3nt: TGCAGTGCTAGTTCCATCGGTCATCCCTACGAGCAGTACTTC
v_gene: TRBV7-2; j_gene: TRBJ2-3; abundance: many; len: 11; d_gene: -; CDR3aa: CASTSTDTQYF; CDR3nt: TGTGCCAGCACTAGCACAGATACGCAGTATTTT
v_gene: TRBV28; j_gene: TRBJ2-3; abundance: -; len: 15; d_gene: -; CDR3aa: CASSHRWEITDTQYF; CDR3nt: TGTGCCAGCAGCCATAGGTGGGAGATAACAGATACGCAGTATTTT
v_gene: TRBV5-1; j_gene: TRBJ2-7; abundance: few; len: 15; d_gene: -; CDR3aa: CASSLQGASPYEQYF; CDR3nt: TGCGCCAGCAGCTTGCAGGGAGCCTCACCCTACGAGCAGTACTTC
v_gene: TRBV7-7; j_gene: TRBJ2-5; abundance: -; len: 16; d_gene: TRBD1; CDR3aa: CASSSGQGTTQETQYF; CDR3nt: TGTGCTAGCAGCTCCGGACAGGGGACCACCCAAGAGACCCAGTACTTC
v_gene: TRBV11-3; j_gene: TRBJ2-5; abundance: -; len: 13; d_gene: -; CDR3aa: CASSFGEEETQYF; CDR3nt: TGTGCCAGCAGCTTCGGGGAGGAAGAGACCCAGTACTTC
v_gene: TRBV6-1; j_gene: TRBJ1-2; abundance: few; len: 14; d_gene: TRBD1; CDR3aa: CASRDRDREYGYTF; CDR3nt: TGTGCCAGCAGAGACCGGGACAGGGAATATGGCTACACCTTC
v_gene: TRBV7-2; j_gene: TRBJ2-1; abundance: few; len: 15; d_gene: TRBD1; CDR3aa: CASSPTGGGFNEQFF; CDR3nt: TGTGCCAGCAGCCCGACAGGGGGGGGGTTCAATGAGCAGTTCTTC
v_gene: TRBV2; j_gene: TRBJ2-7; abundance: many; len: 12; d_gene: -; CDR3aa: CASSVDGYEQYF; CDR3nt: TGTGCCAGCAGTGTCGACGGCTACGAGCAGTACTTC